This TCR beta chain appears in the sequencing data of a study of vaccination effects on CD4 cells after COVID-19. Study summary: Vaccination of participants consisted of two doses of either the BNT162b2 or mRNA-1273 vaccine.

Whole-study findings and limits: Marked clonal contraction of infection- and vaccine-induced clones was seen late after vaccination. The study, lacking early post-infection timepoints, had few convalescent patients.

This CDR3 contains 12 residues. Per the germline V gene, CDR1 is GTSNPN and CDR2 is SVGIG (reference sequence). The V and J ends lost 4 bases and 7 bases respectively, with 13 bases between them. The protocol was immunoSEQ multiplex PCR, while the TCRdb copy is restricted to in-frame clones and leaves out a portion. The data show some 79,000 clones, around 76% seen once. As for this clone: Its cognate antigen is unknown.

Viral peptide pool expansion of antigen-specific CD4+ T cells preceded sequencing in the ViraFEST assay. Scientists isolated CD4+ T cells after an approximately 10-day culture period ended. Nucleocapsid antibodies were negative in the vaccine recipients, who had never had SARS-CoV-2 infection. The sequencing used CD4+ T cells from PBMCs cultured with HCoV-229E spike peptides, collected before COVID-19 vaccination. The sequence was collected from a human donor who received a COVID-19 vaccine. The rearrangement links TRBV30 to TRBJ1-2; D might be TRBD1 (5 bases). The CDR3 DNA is TGTGCCTGGAAAGACAGCGCCCGTGGCTACACCTTC. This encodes CAWKDSARGYTF.